The text below deals with one TCR beta chain. The sample originates from a study of T cell responses to AZD1222 COVID-19 vaccine. Germline CDR1 reads SQVTM; CDR2 reads ANQGSEA. V lost 6 bases, J lost 0 bases, and 8 bases stayed unmatched. The CDR3 extends over 17 amino acids. Produced via immunoSEQ multiplex PCR; TCRdb's table is partial and in-frame only. The sample records under 130,000 clones, nearly 90% being singletons. The chain couples TRBV29-1 to TRBJ2-1, with 13 bases aligning to TRBD2. Sample: peripheral blood, taken 28 days after the second AZD1222 dose. This TCR came from an adult who received the AZD1222 COVID-19 vaccine. CDR3 nucleotide sequence: TGCAGCGTCTACACTAGCGGGAGGGCCAACTCCTACAATGAGCAGTTCTTC. Translating gives CSVYTSGRANSYNEQFF.